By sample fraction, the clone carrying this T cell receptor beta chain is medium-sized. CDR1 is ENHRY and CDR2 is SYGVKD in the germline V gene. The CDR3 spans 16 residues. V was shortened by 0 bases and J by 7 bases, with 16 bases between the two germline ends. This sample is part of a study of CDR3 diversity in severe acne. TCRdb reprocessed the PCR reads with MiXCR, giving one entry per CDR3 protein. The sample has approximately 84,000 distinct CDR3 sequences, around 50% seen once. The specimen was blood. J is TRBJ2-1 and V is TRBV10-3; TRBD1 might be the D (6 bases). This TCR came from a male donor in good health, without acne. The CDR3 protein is CAISESNQGQRNEQFF. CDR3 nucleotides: TGTGCCATCAGTGAGTCGAACCAGGGACAAAGGAATGAGCAGTTCTTC.